This TCR beta chain was captured in a study of monozygotic twins with inflammatory bowel disease. The study's findings and limits: No one strong IBD-associated signal or clonotype was supported. IBD patients share fewer clonotypes with other people than healthy twins do, especially with disease activity. T cell subtypes were not distinguishable in this analysis.

A word on this clonotype: The antigen is unknown.

For each CDR3 protein, TCRdb gives one entry from its re-call of the 5' RACE reads, without DNA. This sample lists 300,000 to 350,000 distinct CDR3 sequences; its ten largest clones have roughly 2%. From germline, CDR1 is DFQATT and CDR2 SNEGSKA (reference sequence). This CDR3 spans 15 amino acids. The sample consisted of blood. The receptor comes from a human donor with ulcerative colitis or Crohn's disease, or a healthy co-twin of an affected twin (not recorded which). The rearrangement joins TRBV20-1 to TRBJ2-3; absent DNA, TCRdb's TRBD2 call cannot be checked. This CDR3 reads CSVPGLAFSTDTQYF.